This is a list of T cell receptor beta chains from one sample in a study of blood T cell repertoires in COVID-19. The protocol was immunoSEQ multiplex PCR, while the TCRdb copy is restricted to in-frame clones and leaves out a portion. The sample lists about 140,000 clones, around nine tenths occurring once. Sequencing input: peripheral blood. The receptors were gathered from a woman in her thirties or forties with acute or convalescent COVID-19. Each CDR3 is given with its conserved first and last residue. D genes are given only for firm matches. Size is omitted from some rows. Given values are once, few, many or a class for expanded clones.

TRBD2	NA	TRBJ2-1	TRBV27	TGTGCCAGCAGTTTCTCTTCCGGGACTAGTGGGCACGGTGAGCAGTTCTTC	CASSFSSGTSGHGEQFF
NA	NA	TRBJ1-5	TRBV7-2	TGTGCCAGCAGGAACCCAGGGGTAGGCAATCAGCCCCAGCATTTT	CASRNPGVGNQPQHF
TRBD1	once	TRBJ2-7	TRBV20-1	TGCAGTGCTAGTCAGGGACAGGGGCTAGGCTCCTACGAGCAGTACTTC	CSASQGQGLGSYEQYF
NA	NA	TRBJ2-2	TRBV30	TGTGCCTGGAGGGTCGGGACGAACACCGGGGAGCTGTTTTTT	CAWRVGTNTGELFF
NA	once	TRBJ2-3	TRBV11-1	TGTGCCAGCAGCTTAGGGGGCATCACAGATACGCAGTATTTT	CASSLGGITDTQYF
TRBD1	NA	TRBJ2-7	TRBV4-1	TGCGCCAGCAGCCAAATCGCCGGGACAGACCTCTACGAGCAGTACTTC	CASSQIAGTDLYEQYF
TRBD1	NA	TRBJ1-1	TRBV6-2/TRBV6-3	TGTGCCAGCAGTTACTCGATAGGGGGCGGTTACATGAACACTGAAGCTTTCTTT	CASSYSIGGGYMNTEAFF
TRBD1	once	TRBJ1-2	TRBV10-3	TGTGCCACCGGACAGGGGGCGGTGATCGGTGGCTACACCTTC	CATGQGAVIGGYTF
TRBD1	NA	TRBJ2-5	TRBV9	TGTGCCAGCAGCGTAGGCTTTGGGACAGCTCAAGAGGCCCAGTACTTC	CASSVGFGTAQEAQYF
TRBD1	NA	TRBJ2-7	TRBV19	TGTGCCAGTAGTATCAGACTCCGGGACAGGGGCCTGGGAGTAGGGGACGAGCAGTACTTC	CASSIRLRDRGLGVGDEQYF
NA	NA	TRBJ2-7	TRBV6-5	TGTGCCGCAGGGGTAGGGTTAAGCTCCTACGAGCAGTACTTC	CAAGVGLSSYEQYF
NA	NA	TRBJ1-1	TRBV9	TGTGCCAGCAGCGTCTCTGGAGGGTGGTTGAACACTGAAGCTTTCTTT	CASSVSGGWLNTEAFF
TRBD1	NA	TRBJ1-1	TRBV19	TGTGCCAGTAGTCCAACAGGGGCGAAAGCTTTCTTT	CASSPTGAKAFF
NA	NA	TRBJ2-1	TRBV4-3	TGCGCCAGCAGCCAAGAATGGACACTCCCCCACAATGAGCAGTTCTTC	CASSQEWTLPHNEQFF
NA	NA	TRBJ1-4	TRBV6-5	TGTGCCAGCAGCGACAGGAGTAAGGGTGGAAAACTGTTTTTT	CASSDRSKGGKLFF
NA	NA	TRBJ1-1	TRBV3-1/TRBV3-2	TGTGCCAGCAGCCGACGACCGGGGAACACTGAAGCTTTCTTT	CASSRRPGNTEAFF
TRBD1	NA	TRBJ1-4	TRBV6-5	TGTGCCAGCAGATCGCGGACAGGGGGCCCCCAAAAACTGTTTTTT	CASRSRTGGPQKLFF
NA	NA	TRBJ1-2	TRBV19	TGTGCCAGTAGTCCTCAGGCTAACTATGGCTACACCTTC	CASSPQANYGYTF
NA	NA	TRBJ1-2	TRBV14	TGTGCCAGCGCCGAGGGAAACTATGGCTACACCTTC	CASAEGNYGYTF
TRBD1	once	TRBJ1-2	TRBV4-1	TGCGCCAGCAGCCAATCTCCTGACAGGGATTATGGCTACACCTTC	CASSQSPDRDYGYTF
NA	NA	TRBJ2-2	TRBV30	TGTGCCTGGAGTGCTCCCGGGGAGCTGTTTTTT	CAWSAPGELFF
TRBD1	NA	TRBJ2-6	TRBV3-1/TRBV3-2	TGTGCCAGCAGCCCTCGACAGGGCGCAAAAGCTGGGGCCAACGTCCTGACTTTC	CASSPRQGAKAGANVLTF
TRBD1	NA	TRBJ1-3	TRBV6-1	TGTGCCAGCAGTGAAGCGACAGGGAGCTCGTCTGGAAACACCATATATTTT	CASSEATGSSSGNTIYF
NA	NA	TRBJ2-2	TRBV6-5	TGTGCCATTTGGGACTGGAACGACACCGGGGAGCTGTTTTTT	CAIWDWNDTGELFF
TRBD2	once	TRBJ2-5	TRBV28	TGTGCCAGCAGGACGGGACTAGCGGGGGTGAGGGAGACCCAGTACTTC	CASRTGLAGVRETQYF
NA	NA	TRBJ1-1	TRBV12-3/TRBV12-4	TGTGCCAGCAGTCTGGACTACGAAGCTTTCTTT	CASSLDYEAFF
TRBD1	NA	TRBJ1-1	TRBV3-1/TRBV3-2	TGTGCCAGCAGCCAAGATGGAAAGTCCCCACCGGGACAGGATCTGAACACTGAAGCTTTCTTT	CASSQDGKSPPGQDLNTEAFF
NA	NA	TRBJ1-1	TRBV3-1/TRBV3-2	TGTGCCAGCAGCCAAGGGCAGGGGAACACTGAAGCTTTCTTT	CASSQGQGNTEAFF
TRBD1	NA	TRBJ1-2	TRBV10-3	TGTGCCATCAGCTGGACAGGGGGCGATGGCTACACCTTC	CAISWTGGDGYTF
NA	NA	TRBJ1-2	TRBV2	TGTGCCAGCAGGCCCCCCGGGGGGCAGGGGTATGGCTACACCTTC	CASRPPGGQGYGYTF
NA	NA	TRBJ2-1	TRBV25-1	TGTGCCAGCAGTCTTGTCGGTACCTACAATGAGCAGTTCTTC	CASSLVGTYNEQFF
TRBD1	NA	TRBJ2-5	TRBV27	TGTGCCAGCAGCGTAGGGACAGGGGGTGAGACCCAGTACTTC	CASSVGTGGETQYF
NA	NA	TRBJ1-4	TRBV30	TGTGCCTGGGGCAGGGGTGTGGAATCTGAAAAACTGTTTTTT	CAWGRGVESEKLFF
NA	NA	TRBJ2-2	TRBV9	TGTGCCAGCAGTCGACAGGGAGGGAACACCGGGGAGCTGTTTTTT	CASSRQGGNTGELFF
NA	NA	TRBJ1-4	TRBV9	TGTGCCAGCAGCGTAGAGGTGGGGGGGGTCGGTGAAAAACTGTTTTTT	CASSVEVGGVGEKLFF
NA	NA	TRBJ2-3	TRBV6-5	TGTGCCATCAGACATTCTAGCACAGATACGCAGTATTTT	CAIRHSSTDTQYF
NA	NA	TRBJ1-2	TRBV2	TGTGCCAGCAGTCTAGGAGACAGAATTGGCTACACCTTC	CASSLGDRIGYTF
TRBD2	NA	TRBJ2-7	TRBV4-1	TGCGCCAGCAGCCTGGAGGCCCCGCCCTCTAGCGGGGTCTACGAGCAGTACTTC	CASSLEAPPSSGVYEQYF
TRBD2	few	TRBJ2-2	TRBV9	TGTGCCAGCAGCGTAGGTCCTAGCGGGAGCGGCGGGGAGCTGTTTTTT	CASSVGPSGSGGELFF
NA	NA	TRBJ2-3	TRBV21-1	TGTGCCAGCAGCAAAGGGACTAGCGGGCTGGCAGATACGCAGTATTTT	CASSKGTSGLADTQYF
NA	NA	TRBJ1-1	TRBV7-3	TGTGCCAGCAGCCGAACACTGAACACTGAAGCTTTCTTT	CASSRTLNTEAFF
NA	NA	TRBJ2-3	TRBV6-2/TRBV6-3	TGTGCCAGCAGTTACTCTTCGATCGGCGGCCACGTTACGCAGTATTTT	CASSYSSIGGHVTQYF
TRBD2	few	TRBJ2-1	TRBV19	TGTGCCAGTAGTATCGGGGACTACCCCTACAATGAGCAGTTCTTC	CASSIGDYPYNEQFF
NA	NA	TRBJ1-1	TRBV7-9	TGTGCCAGCAGCTCCCCTAACACTGAAGCTTTCTTT	CASSSPNTEAFF
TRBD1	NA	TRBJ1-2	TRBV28	TGTGCCAGCAGGGTAATCGGGACAGGGGGGAATTATGGCTACACCTTC	CASRVIGTGGNYGYTF
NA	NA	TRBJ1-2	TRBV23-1	TGCGCCAGCAGTCATAAGAGGGTGAATGGCTACACCTTC	CASSHKRVNGYTF
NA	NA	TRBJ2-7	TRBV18	TGTGCCAGCTCACCCCCCGGGGGGCAGTCCACCTACGAGCAGTACTTC	CASSPPGGQSTYEQYF
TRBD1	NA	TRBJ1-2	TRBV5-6	TGTGCCAGCAGCCAACTCGGGACAGAGGCTAACTATGGCTACACCTTC	CASSQLGTEANYGYTF
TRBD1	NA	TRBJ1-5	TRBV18	TGTGCCAGCTCAGGACAGGGGAGGGGCAATCAGCCCCAGCATTTT	CASSGQGRGNQPQHF
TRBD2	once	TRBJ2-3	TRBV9	TGTGCCAGCAGCGTGACTAGCGGGTCACCGAGGGATACGCAGTATTTT	CASSVTSGSPRDTQYF
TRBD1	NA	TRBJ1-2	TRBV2	TGTGCCAGCAGTGCCGGGACAGGGGGCGTCTATGGCTACACCTTC	CASSAGTGGVYGYTF
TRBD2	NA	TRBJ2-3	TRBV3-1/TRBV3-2	TGTGCCAGCAGCCCCCAAGGGACTAGCGGGAGAGATACGCAGTATTTT	CASSPQGTSGRDTQYF